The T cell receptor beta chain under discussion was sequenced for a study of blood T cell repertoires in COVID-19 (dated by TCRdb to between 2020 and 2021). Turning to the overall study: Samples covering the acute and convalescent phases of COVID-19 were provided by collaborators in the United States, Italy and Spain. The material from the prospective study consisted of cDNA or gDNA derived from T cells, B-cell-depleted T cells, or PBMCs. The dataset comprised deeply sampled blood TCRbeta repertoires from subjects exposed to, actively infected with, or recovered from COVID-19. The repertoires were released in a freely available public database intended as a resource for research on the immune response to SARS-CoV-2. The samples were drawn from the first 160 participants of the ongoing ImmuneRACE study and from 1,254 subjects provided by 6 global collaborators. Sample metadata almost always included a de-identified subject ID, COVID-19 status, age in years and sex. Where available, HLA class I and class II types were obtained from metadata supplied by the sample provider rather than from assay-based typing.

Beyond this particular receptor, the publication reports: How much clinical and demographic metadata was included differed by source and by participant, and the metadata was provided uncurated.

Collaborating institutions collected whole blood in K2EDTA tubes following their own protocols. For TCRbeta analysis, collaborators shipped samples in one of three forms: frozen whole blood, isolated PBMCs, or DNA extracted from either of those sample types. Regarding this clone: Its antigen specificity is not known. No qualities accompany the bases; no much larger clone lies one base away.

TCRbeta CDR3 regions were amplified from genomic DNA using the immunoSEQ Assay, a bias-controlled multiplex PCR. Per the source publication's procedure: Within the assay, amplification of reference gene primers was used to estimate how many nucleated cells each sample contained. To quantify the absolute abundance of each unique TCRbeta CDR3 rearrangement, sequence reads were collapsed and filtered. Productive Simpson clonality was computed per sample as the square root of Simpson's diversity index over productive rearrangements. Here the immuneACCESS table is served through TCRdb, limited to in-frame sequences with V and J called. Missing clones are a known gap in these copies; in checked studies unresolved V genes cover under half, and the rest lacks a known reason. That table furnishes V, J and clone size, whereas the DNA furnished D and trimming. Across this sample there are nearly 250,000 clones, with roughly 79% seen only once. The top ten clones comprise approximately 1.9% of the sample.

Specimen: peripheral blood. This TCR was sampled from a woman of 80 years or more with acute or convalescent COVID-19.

The DNA sequence is given as TGTGCCAGCAGCTCTCCGGGGGCGGGGGTCGAGCAGTTCTTC. This is translated as CASSSPGAGVEQFF. The sequence links TRBV7-2 to TRBJ2-1; tentative D gene TRBD2, with 7 bases matching. The CDR3 holds 14 amino acids from the cysteine to the phenylalanine. Only the CDR3 portion is preserved as DNA: 42 bases, with reading frame beginning at the first base. The germline V gene sets CDR1 to SGHTA and CDR2 to FQGNSA. V loses 4 bases of germline sequence and J loses 10 bases, and the interval between the two ends is 17 bases.